Sequencing of this T cell receptor (beta chain) was carried out in a study of blood T cells in healthy people across ages. Overall study findings and caveats: Strong correlation existed between TCR beta diversity and naive T cell percentage.

PCR was performed a second time for about 6 to 12 cycles using a sample-barcoded 5' primer and a J-beta primer mix. Via MiXCR, TCRdb re-called the 5' RACE reads, giving one row per CDR3 protein. The sample lists more than 900,000 distinct CDR3 sequences; roughly 29% were seen once. In regard to this clonotype: The antigen remains unidentified.

J gave up 7 bases and V 0 bases, and 6 bases lay outside the gene matches. The germline CDR1 and CDR2 sequences are LGHDT and YNNKEL (reference sequence). The CDR3 spans 16 residues. These data also formed part of another study, on T cells of mothers and their children. Per that study: Slightly, though not significantly, more overlap was seen in related than in unrelated mother-child pairs.

The clonotype comes from a woman aged 40 to 49 in good health. The chain carries TRBV3-1 and TRBJ2-3, with TRBD1 identical over 11 bases. The sample comprised blood. The CDR3, as DNA: TGTGCCAGCAGCCAAGACGGGACAGGGGGTCGGTATACGCAGTATTTT. Translating gives CASSQDGTGGRYTQYF.